Below, 26 T cell receptor beta chains from the same sample are listed, as sequenced in a study of blood T cells in healthy people across ages (dated by TCRdb to 2013 to 2016). Receptor amplification or capture employed 5' RACE. Reads for this sample came from an Illumina HiSeq 2500. The second PCR ran for roughly 7 to 11 cycles and used a J-beta primer mix along with a sample-barcoded 5' primer. In-frame beta chains were kept once TCRdb had trimmed the public reads at Q25 with fastp and called clones with MiXCR. Identical CDR3 proteins give one entry, which carries the most common genes and DNA. The sample table contains about 800,000 distinct CDR3 sequences; only one count was recorded for over 45% of them. The biggest ten clones account for over 20% of the sample. What was sequenced was blood. The receptor source for this set is a man younger than 45 in good health.

The rearrangement links TRBV12-3 or TRBV12-4 to TRBJ1-4; D remains unclear. Trimming shortened V by 8 bases and J by 7 bases, and 14 bases separated the two germline ends. CDR3 length equals 13 residues. The CDR3 loop is CASGLGGSEKLFF. The CDR3 DNA follows: TGTGCCAGCGGATTGGGTGGGTCTGAAAAACTGTTTTTT.

The chain links TRBV29-1 to TRBJ1-2; D gene unclear. The germline V gene encodes CDR1 SQVTM and CDR2 ANQGSEA. V lost 5 bases and J lost 0, with 13 bases in between. CDR3 length: 14 residues. DNA of the CDR3: TGCAGCGTTCTCGGAGAATTAGCTAACTATGGCTACACCTTC. Residues: CSVLGELANYGYTF.

The V call is TRBV11-1, the J call TRBJ2-6; D is unresolved. V was trimmed by 4 bases and J by 2 bases, leaving 6 bases between them. The CDR3 extends over 14 amino acids. Germline values: CDR1 SGHAT, CDR2 FQDESV (reference sequence). The CDR3 sequence: CASSSVTGANVLTF. The CDR3 DNA reads as TGTGCCAGCAGCTCCGTAACTGGGGCCAACGTCCTGACTTTC.

This rearrangement joins TRBV15 to TRBJ2-3; D is perhaps TRBD2 (6 bases). Germline values: CDR1 LNHNV, CDR2 YYDKDF (reference sequence). The V end was cut by 8 bases, the J end by 4 bases, with 10 bases between. This CDR3 comprises 12 residues. As DNA, the CDR3 is TGTGCCACCCGCCGGGAGTCAGATACGCAGTATTTT. Translation gives CATRRESDTQYF.

The chain links TRBV6-2 or TRBV6-3 to TRBJ2-1; 9 positions match TRBD1. The CDR3 consists of 15 residues. Germline trimming cut 4 bases from V and 3 bases from J; bases unmatched to any gene: 4. Per the germline V gene, CDR1 is MNHEY and CDR2 is SVGEGT. The CDR3, as DNA: TGTGCCAGCAGTTCCAGGGACAGGGACTACAATGAGCAGTTCTTC. Protein: CASSSRDRDYNEQFF.

This chain uses TRBV6-5 with TRBJ2-5, with a tentative D call TRBD1 (6 bases). CDR1 and CDR2 (germline): MNHEY, SVGAGI. Trimming took off 4 bases at V and 11 bases at J, with 20 bases between the two ends. This CDR3 is built from 14 residues. CDR3 in DNA: TGTGCCAGCAGTTCCTTCCTCAGGGGTGATGAGCAGTACTTC. Translating it yields CASSSFLRGDEQYF.

The chain combines TRBV3-1 with TRBJ2-5; 13 positions match TRBD2. The CDR3 has 18 amino acids. The junction had 9 bases not matched to a gene; V was cut back by 0 bases and J by 5 bases. Germline V gene data show CDR1 as LGHDT and CDR2 as YNNKEL (reference sequence). The CDR3: CASSQELLAGGLGETQYF. CDR3 sequence (DNA): TGTGCCAGCAGCCAAGAGCTACTAGCGGGGGGGCTTGGGGAGACCCAGTACTTC.

The chain joins TRBV29-1 to TRBJ2-1; TRBD1 matches at 10 bases. The CDR3 sequence is 15 residues long. The V and J ends lost 7 bases and 4 bases, in that order; junction bases with no gene match: 10. CDR1 SQVTM and CDR2 ANQGSEA come from the germline V gene. The CDR3 spells CSGRPGTGEYNEQFF. CDR3 sequence (DNA): TGCAGCGGACGCCCCGGGACAGGGGAATACAATGAGCAGTTCTTC.

The sample holds many counts of this clonotype. The V gene is TRBV25-1, the J gene TRBJ1-5, with D hard to call. The CDR3 spans 12 residues. V was clipped by 3 bases and J by 9 bases, with 9 bases between them. CDR1 and CDR2 (germline): MGHDK, SYGVNS. CDR3 protein: CASSDYEGPQHF. The CDR3 nucleotides are TGTGCCAGCAGTGATTACGAGGGGCCCCAGCATTTT.

J is TRBJ2-1 and V is TRBV2; D uncertain. Per germline, CDR1 SNHLY and CDR2 FYNNEI. Trimming took 6 bases from V and 13 from J, leaving 19 bases between them. The length of the CDR3 is 13 residues. CDR3 amino acids: CASSPFRVETQFF. CDR3 DNA: TGTGCCAGCAGCCCATTTAGGGTAGAGACCCAGTTCTTC.

The V and J genes are TRBV25-1 and TRBJ2-5; D might be TRBD1 (5 bases). Germline CDR1 and CDR2: MGHDK and SYGVNS. Trimming took off 5 bases at V and 11 bases at J, with 18 bases between the two ends. The CDR3 totals 13 residues. The CDR3 bases are TGTGCCAGCAGTCCCCTCTGGTTAGGACAACAGTACTTC. Protein product: CASSPLWLGQQYF.

This sequence joins TRBV6-6 and TRBJ1-2; D possibly corresponds to TRBD1 (6 bases). The CDR3 totals 13 residues. Looked up from germline, CDR1 is MNHNY and CDR2 is SVGAGI (reference sequence). The V gene lost 5 bases and the J gene lost 5 bases, with 12 bases spanning the gap. CDR3 sequence reads: CASSGQRMYGYTF. DNA of the CDR3: TGTGCCAGCAGTGGACAGAGGATGTATGGCTACACCTTC.

In this sample, this clonotype turned up many times. The V call is TRBV20-1, the J call TRBJ2-6, with TRBD1 as a possible D gene (6 bases). Germline V CDR1 and CDR2: DFQATT, SNEGSKA (reference sequence). Between the trimmed V and J ends, which lost 2 bases and 1 base, there was a span of 6 bases. CDR3 length equals 14 residues. The CDR3 DNA sequence: TGCAGTGCTAGAACAGGGTCTGGGGCCAACGTCCTGACTTTC. Encoded protein: CSARTGSGANVLTF.

The chain links TRBV4-3 to TRBJ2-1; weak D call: TRBD1 (8 bases). Germline V gene lookup returns CDR1 LGHNA and CDR2 YSLEER. CDR3 length: 16 residues. Trimming pared 1 base from V and 8 bases from J, leaving 18 bases between. The CDR3 reads CASSQGTGQGGYEQFF. The CDR3, as DNA: TGCGCCAGCAGCCAAGGGACCGGACAGGGAGGGTATGAGCAGTTCTTC.

The J gene is TRBJ2-1, the V gene TRBV5-6, with unresolved D. The CDR3 has 11 residues. The germline gives CDR1 SGHDT, CDR2 YYEEEE. V lost 4 bases, J lost 6 bases, and 5 bases lay in between. The CDR3 loop reads CASSVFNEQFF. CDR3 DNA sequence: TGTGCCAGCAGCGTCTTCAATGAGCAGTTCTTC.

The chain is built from TRBV12-5 and TRBJ2-7, with D perhaps matching TRBD1 (5 bases). The end of the DNA is better explained by TRBJ2-5, so the J call may be wrong. CDR3 size: 14 residues. From germline, CDR1 is LGHNT and CDR2 FRNRAP. CDR3 nucleotides: TGTGCTAGTGACATCCAAGGGGTTCAAGAGACCCAGTACTTC. Translated, it gives CASDIQGVQETQYF.

J is TRBJ1-2 and V is TRBV6-6; tentatively, D is TRBD1 (5 bases). The V and J ends lost 0 bases and 8 bases respectively, with 10 bases between them. CDR1 and CDR2 (germline): MNHNY, SVGAGI (reference sequence). The CDR3 runs 13 residues. The CDR3 loop is CASSYSMGGGYTF. CDR3 nucleotides: TGTGCCAGCAGTTACTCGATGGGGGGAGGCTACACCTTC.

This clonotype was seen a few times. The rearrangement links TRBV15 to TRBJ2-7; D gene ambiguous. Trimming took off 4 bases at V and 4 bases at J, with 5 bases between the two ends. The CDR3 extends over 11 amino acids. Germline CDR1 is LNHNV and CDR2 is YYDKDF (reference sequence). For the CDR3, the DNA is TGTGCCACCAGCAACCAGTACGAGCAGTACTTC. It is translated as CATSNQYEQYF.

This sequence joins TRBV7-2 and TRBJ1-1; TRBD1 matches 8 bases. Germline V gene sequence: CDR1 SGHTA, CDR2 FQGNSA. The CDR3 consists of 14 residues. Losses at the gene ends were 4 bases for V and 2 bases for J; bases not matched to a gene: 3. CDR3 in amino acids: CASSSDRGNTEAFF. CDR3 coding DNA: TGTGCCAGCAGCTCAGACAGGGGAAACACTGAAGCTTTCTTT.

The chain has TRBV12-3 or TRBV12-4 and TRBJ2-5; D remains unclear. The CDR3 covers 13 residues. Trimming removed 5 bases at V and 5 bases at J, with 12 bases between. CDR3 loop: CASSPALGETQYF. CDR3 nucleotides: TGTGCCAGCAGTCCTGCTCTAGGGGAGACCCAGTACTTC.

In nucleotides, the CDR3 is TGCAGCGTAAAGAAGCCGGGCAATGAGCAGTTCTTC. Translating gives CSVKKPGNEQFF. This chain joins TRBV29-1 and TRBJ2-1; the D is unclear. Trimming left V 6 bases short and J 6 bases short, with 12 bases between. This CDR3 has 12 amino acids. Germline-derived CDR1 and CDR2 are SQVTM and ANQGSEA.

The chain uses TRBV4-3 and TRBJ2-2, with unresolved D. The CDR3 has 15 residues. V was cut by 7 bases and J by 4 bases, with 16 bases left in between. Germline V lookup: CDR1 LGHNA, CDR2 YSLEER. CDR3 DNA: TGCGCCAGCATACTCTCTGGGCTTCTCACCGGGGAGCTGTTTTTT. It encodes CASILSGLLTGELFF.

The chain carries TRBV20-1 and TRBJ1-2; D call uncertain. The V end was cut by 0 bases, the J end by 8 bases, with 10 bases between. The length of the CDR3 is 12 residues. Looked up from germline, CDR1 is DFQATT and CDR2 is SNEGSKA (reference sequence). The CDR3 spells CSARDDRDGYTF. Here the CDR3 DNA reads TGCAGTGCTAGAGATGATCGTGACGGCTACACCTTC.

The V and J genes are TRBV7-9 and TRBJ2-1, with a possible D match to TRBD2 (6 bases). Germline CDR1 reads SEHNR; CDR2 reads FQNEAQ (reference sequence). V lost 6 bases and J lost 7, with 10 bases in between. This CDR3 is 12 amino acids long. CDR3 in DNA: TGTGCCAGCAGTTGGGGGGAAAATGAGCAGTTCTTC. Its protein is CASSWGENEQFF.

The rearrangement joins TRBV10-3 to TRBJ2-7, with 10 bases matching TRBD2. Germline-derived CDR1 and CDR2 are ENHRY and SYGVKD. CDR3 size: 14 residues. After removal of 3 bases from V and 2 bases from J, the junction contained 1 base not matched to a gene. The CDR3 loop is CAISDLAGAYEQYF. The DNA of the CDR3 is TGTGCCATCAGTGACCTAGCGGGAGCCTACGAGCAGTACTTC.

This rearrangement joins TRBV20-1 to TRBJ2-3; D uncertain. Trimming cost V 2 bases and J 7 bases, with 7 bases left between them. CDR3 length equals 11 residues. Germline loops: CDR1 DFQATT, CDR2 SNEGSKA (reference sequence). CDR3 amino acids: CSARWGYTQYF. CDR3 bases: TGCAGTGCTAGATGGGGATATACGCAGTATTTT.